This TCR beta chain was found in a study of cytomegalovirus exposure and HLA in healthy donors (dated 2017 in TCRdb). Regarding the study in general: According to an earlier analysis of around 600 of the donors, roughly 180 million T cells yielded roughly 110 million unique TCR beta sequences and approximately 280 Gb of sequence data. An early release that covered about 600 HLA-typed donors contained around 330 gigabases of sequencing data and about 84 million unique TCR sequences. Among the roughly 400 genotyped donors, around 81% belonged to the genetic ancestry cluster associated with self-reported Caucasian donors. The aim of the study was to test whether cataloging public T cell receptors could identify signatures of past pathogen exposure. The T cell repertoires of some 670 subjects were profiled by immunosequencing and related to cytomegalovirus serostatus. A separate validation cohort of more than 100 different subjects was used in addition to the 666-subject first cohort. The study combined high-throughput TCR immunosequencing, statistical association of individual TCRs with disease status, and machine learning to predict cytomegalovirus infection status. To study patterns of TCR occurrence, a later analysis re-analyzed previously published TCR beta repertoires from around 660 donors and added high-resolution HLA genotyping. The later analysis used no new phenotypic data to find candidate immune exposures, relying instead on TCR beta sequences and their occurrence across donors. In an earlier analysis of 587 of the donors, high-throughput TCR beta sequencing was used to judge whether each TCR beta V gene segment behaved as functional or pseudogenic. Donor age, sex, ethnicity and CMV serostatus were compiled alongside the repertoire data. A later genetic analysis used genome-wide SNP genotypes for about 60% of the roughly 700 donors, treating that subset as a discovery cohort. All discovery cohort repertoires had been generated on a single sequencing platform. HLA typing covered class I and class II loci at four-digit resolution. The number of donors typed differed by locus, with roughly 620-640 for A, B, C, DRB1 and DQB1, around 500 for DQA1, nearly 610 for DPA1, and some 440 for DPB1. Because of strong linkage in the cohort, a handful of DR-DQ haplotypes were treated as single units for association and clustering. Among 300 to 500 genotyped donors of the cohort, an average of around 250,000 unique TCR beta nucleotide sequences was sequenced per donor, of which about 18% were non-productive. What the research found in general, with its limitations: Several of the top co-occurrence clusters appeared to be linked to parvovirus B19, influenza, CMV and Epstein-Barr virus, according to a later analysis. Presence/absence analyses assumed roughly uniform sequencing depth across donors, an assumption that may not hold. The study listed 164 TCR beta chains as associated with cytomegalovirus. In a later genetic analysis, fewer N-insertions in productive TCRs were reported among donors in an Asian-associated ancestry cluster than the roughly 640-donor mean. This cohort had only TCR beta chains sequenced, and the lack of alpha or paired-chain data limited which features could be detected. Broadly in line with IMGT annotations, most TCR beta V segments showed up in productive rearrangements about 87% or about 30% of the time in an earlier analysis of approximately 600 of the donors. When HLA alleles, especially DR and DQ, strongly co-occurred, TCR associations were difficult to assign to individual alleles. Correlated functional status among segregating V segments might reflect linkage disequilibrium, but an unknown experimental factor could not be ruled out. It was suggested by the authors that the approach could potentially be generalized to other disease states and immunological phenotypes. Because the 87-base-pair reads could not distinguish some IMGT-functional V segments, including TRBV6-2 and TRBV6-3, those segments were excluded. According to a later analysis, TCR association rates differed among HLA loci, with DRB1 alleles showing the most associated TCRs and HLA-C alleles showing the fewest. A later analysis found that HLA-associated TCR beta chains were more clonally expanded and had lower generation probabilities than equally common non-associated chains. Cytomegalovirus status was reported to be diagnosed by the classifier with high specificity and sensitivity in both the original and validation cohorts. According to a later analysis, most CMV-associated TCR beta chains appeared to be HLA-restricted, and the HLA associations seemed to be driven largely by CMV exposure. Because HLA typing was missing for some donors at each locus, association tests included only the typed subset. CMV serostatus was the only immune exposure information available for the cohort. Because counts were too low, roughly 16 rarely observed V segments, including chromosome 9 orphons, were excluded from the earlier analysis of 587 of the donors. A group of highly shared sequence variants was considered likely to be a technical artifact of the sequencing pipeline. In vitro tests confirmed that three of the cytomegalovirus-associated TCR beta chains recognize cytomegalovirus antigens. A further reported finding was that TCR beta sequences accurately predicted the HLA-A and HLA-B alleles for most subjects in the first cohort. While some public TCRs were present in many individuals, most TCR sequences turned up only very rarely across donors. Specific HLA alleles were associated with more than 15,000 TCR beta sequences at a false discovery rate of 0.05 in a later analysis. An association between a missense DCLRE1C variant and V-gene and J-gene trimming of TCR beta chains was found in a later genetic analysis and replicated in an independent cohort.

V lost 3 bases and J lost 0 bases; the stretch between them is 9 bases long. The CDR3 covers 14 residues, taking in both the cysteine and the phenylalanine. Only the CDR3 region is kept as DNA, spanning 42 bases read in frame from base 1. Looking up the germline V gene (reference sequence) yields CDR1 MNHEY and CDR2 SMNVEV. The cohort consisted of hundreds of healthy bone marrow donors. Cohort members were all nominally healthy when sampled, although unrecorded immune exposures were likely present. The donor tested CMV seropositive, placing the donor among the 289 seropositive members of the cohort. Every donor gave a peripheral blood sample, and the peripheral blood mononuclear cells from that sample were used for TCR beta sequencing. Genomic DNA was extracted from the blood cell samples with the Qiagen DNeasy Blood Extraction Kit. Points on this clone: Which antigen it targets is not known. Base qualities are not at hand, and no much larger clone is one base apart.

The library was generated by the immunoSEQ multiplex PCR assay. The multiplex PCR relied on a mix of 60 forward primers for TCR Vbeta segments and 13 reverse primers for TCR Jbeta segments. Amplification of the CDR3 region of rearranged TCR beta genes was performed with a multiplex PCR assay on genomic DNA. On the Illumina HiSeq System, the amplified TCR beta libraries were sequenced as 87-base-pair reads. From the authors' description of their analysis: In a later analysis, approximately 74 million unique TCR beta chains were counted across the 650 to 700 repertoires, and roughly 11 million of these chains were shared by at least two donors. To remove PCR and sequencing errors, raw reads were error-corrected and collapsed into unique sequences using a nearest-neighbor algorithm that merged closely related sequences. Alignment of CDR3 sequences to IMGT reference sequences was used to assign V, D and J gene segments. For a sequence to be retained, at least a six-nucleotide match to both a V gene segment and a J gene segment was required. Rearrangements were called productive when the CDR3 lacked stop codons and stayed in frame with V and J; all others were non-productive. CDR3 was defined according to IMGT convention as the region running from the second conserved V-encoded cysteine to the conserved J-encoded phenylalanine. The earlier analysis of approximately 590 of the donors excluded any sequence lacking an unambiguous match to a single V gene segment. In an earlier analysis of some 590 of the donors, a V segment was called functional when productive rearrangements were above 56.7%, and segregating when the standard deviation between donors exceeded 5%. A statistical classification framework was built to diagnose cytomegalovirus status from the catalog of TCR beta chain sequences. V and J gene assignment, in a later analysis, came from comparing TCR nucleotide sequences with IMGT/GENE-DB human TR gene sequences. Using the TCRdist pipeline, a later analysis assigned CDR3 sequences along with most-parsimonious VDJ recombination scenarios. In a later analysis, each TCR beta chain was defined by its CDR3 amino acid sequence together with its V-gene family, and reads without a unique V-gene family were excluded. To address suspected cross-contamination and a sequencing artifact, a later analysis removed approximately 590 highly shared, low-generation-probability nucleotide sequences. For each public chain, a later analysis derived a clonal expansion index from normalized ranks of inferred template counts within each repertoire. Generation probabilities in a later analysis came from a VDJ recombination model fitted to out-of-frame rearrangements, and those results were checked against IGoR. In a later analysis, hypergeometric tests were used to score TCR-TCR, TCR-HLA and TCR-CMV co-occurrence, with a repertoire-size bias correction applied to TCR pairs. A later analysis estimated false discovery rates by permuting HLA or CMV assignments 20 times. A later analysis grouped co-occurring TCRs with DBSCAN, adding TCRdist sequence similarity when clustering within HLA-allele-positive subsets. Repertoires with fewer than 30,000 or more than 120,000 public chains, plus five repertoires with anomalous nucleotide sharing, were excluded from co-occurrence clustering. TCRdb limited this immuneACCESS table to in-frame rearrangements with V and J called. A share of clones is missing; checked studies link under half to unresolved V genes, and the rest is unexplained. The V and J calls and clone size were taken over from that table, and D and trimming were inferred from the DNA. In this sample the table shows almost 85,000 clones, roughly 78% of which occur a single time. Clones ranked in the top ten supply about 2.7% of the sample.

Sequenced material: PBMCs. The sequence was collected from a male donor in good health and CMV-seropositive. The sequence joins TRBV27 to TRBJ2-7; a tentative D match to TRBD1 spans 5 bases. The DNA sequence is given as TGTGCCAGCAGTTTGTCAGGGTTCTCCTACGAGCAGTACTTC. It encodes CASSLSGFSYEQYF.